This T cell receptor beta chain was obtained from a study of Graves' ophthalmopathy and Graves' hyperthyroidism. Per germline, CDR1 SQVTM and CDR2 ANQGSEA. V lost 3 bases, J lost 6 bases, and 11 bases lay in between. The CDR3 is 12 residues long. RNA transcripts were the template, and TCR beta CDR3 regions were amplified from them. After a first-round RT-PCR with HTBI primers, a second-round multiplex PCR was run. Via MiXCR, TCRdb re-called the multiplex PCR reads, giving one row per CDR3 protein. This sample has a few hundred thousand distinct CDR3 sequences, with about 35% found just once. This clonotype was seen at least ten times. Its antigen is not known. General study findings and limits: Among expanded thyroid clonotypes above 0.001 frequency, most also occurred in blood.

Sequencing used peripheral blood or thyroid tissue (not recorded which). The rearrangement joins TRBV29-1 to TRBJ1-2; tentatively, D is TRBD1 (6 bases). The clonotype comes from an adult man with Graves' hyperthyroidism. The CDR3 loop reads CSVDGGANGYTF. CDR3 sequence (DNA): TGCAGCGTTGATGGGGGGGCGAATGGCTACACCTTC.